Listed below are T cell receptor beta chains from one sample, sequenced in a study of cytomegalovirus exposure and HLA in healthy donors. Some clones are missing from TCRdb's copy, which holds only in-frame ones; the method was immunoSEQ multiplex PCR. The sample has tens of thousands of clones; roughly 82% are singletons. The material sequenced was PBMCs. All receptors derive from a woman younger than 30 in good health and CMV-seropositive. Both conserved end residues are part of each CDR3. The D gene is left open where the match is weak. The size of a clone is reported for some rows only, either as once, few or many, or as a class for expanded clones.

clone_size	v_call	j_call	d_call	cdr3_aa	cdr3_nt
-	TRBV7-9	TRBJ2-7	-	CASRGTAYEQYF	TGTGCCAGCCGCGGGACAGCCTACGAGCAGTACTTC
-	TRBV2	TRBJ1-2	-	CASSETRQGFNYGYTF	TGTGCCAGCAGTGAAACTCGGCAGGGGTTTAACTATGGCTACACCTTC
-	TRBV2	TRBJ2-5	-	CASSETGGPRETQYF	TGTGCCAGCAGTGAAACAGGAGGGCCTCGGGAGACCCAGTACTTC
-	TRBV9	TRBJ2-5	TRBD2	CASSPSTGGQETQYF	TGTGCCAGCAGCCCCTCCACGGGGGGACAAGAGACCCAGTACTTC
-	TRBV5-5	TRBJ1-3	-	CASSLAIGNTIYF	TGTGCCAGCAGCTTGGCCATTGGAAACACCATATATTTT
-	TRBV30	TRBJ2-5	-	CAWSRGGDGETQYF	TGTGCCTGGAGCCGAGGCGGAGACGGAGAGACCCAGTACTTC
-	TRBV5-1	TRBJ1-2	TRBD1	CASSPPTGLGYGYTF	TGCGCCAGCAGCCCCCCGACAGGGCTCGGCTATGGCTACACCTTC
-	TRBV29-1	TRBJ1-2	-	CSTEEGNYGYTF	TGCAGCACGGAGGAGGGTAACTATGGCTACACCTTC
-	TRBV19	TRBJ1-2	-	CASTTSMGRYGYTF	TGTGCCAGTACCACGAGTATGGGGCGCTATGGCTACACCTTC
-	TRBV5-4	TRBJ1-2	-	CASSFFGGSYGYTF	TGTGCCAGCAGCTTTTTTGGGGGCAGTTATGGCTACACCTTC
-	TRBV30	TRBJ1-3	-	CAWSKGNGNTIYF	TGTGCCTGGAGTAAGGGGAATGGAAACACCATATATTTT
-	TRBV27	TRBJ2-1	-	CASTVGPLVEQFF	TGTGCCAGCACAGTGGGGCCCCTAGTCGAGCAGTTCTTC
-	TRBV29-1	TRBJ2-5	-	CSVGQGNSETQYF	TGCAGCGTTGGGCAGGGGAATTCGGAGACCCAGTACTTC
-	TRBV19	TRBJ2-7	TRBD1	CASSYYGTGDYEQYF	TGTGCCAGTAGTTATTACGGGACAGGGGACTACGAGCAGTACTTC
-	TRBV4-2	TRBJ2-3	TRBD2	CASSPRIAGGPADTQYF	TGTGCCAGCAGTCCCCGTATAGCGGGGGGGCCCGCAGATACGCAGTATTTT
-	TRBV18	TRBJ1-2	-	CASSPGQPWTYTF	TGTGCCAGCTCACCTGGACAGCCCTGGACGTACACCTTC
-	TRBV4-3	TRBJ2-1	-	CASSQDRVARDNEQFF	TGCGCCAGCAGCCAAGATAGGGTAGCGAGAGACAATGAGCAGTTCTTC
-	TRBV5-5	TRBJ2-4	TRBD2	CASSLVGGGNIQYF	TGTGCCAGCAGCTTGGTCGGGGGGGGAAACATTCAGTACTTC
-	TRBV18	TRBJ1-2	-	CASSPPGDYGYTF	TGTGCCAGCTCACCGCCAGGGGACTATGGCTACACCTTC
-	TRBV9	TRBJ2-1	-	CASSVPRGSSYNEQFF	TGTGCCAGCAGCGTCCCGAGGGGGTCTTCCTACAATGAGCAGTTCTTC
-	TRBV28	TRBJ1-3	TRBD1	CASWRQGPGNTIYF	TGTGCCAGCTGGAGACAGGGACCTGGAAACACCATATATTTT
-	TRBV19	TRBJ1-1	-	CASSTGLVTEAFF	TGTGCCAGTAGTACAGGGTTGGTCACTGAAGCTTTCTTT
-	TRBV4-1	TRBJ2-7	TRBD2	CASSPGLAGTPHEQYF	TGCGCCAGCAGCCCCGGACTAGCGGGAACTCCCCACGAGCAGTACTTC
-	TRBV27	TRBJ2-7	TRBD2	CASRLGGGTIYEQYF	TGTGCCAGCAGGCTCGGGGGGGGTACTATCTACGAGCAGTACTTC
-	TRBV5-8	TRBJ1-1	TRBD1	CASSYFSGTGGPEAFF	TGTGCCAGCAGTTACTTTTCCGGGACAGGGGGTCCTGAAGCTTTCTTT
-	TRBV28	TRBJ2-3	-	CASRFRGTDTQYF	TGTGCCAGCAGATTCAGGGGAACAGATACGCAGTATTTT
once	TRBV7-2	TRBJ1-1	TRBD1	CASSLEGQREAFF	TGTGCCAGCAGCTTAGAGGGACAGCGTGAAGCTTTCTTT
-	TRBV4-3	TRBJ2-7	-	CASSQDFAGLPSYEQYF	TGCGCCAGCAGCCAAGATTTCGCAGGGCTCCCTTCCTACGAGCAGTACTTC
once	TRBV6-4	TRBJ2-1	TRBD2	CASSEVGTSGHNEQFF	TGTGCCAGCAGTGAAGTGGGGACTAGCGGTCACAATGAGCAGTTCTTC
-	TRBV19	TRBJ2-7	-	CASSIGPHGEQYF	TGTGCCAGTAGTATAGGCCCCCACGGCGAGCAGTACTTC
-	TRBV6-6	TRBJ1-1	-	CASSYSPGNMNTEAFF	TGTGCCAGCAGTTACTCGCCAGGTAACATGAACACTGAAGCTTTCTTT
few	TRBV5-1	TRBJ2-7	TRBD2	CASSLGEAGVYEQYF	TGCGCCAGCAGCTTGGGGGAAGCGGGAGTTTACGAGCAGTACTTC
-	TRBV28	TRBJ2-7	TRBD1	CASSTGTASSYEQYF	TGTGCCAGCAGCACCGGGACAGCGAGCTCCTACGAGCAGTACTTC
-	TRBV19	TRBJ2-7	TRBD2	CASSASGDFYEQYF	TGTGCCAGTAGCGCTAGCGGCGACTTTTACGAGCAGTACTTC
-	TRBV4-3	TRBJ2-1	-	CASSQSPVQGFRVNEQFF	TGCGCCAGCAGCCAATCCCCCGTCCAGGGGTTCAGGGTGAATGAGCAGTTCTTC
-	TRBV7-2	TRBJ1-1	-	CASSPQVGRGLSYTEAFF	TGTGCCAGCAGCCCCCAGGTGGGTCGCGGGCTTAGTTACACTGAAGCTTTCTTT
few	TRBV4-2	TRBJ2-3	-	CASSRSPLEGSPRTDTQYF	TGTGCCAGCAGCCGATCCCCTTTGGAGGGGTCCCCCCGCACAGATACGCAGTATTTT
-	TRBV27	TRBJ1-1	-	CASSLSRVNTEAFF	TGTGCCAGCAGTTTATCGCGGGTGAACACTGAAGCTTTCTTT
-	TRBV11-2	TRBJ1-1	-	CASSLVAGNTEAFF	TGTGCCAGCAGCTTAGTGGCAGGGAACACTGAAGCTTTCTTT
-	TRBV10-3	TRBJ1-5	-	CAAPAGDPQSSQHF	TGTGCCGCCCCGGCAGGGGATCCGCAAAGTTCCCAGCATTTT
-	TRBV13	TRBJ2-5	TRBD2	CASNLAGEAQETQYF	TGTGCCAGCAACCTAGCGGGGGAGGCCCAAGAGACCCAGTACTTC
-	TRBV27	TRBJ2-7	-	CASSPDGGRSYEQYF	TGTGCCAGCAGTCCCGACGGAGGTCGCTCCTACGAGCAGTACTTC
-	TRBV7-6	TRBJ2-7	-	CASSPRSGSKSYEQYF	TGTGCCAGCAGTCCTAGGTCCGGGAGTAAAAGCTACGAGCAGTACTTC
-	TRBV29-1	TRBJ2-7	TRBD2	CSVFGLAGGHLHF	TGCAGCGTTTTTGGACTAGCGGGAGGGCACTTACACTTC
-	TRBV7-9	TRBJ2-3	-	CASSSRGGGWSTDTQYF	TGTGCCAGCAGCTCCCGTGGGGGAGGTTGGAGCACAGATACGCAGTATTTT
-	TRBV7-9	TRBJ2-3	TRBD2	CSSSSLAGEFFLTDTQYF	TGTTCCAGCAGCTCACTAGCGGGAGAATTTTTTTTGACAGATACGCAGTATTTT
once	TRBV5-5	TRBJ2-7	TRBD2	CASSFGEGLNEQYF	TGTGCCAGCAGCTTCGGGGAGGGCCTCAACGAGCAGTACTTC
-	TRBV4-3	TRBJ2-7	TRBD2	CASSQGAGLAGDTSLAQYF	TGCGCCAGCAGCCAAGGGGCAGGTCTAGCGGGAGACACCTCACTCGCGCAGTACTTC
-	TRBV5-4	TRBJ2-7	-	CASSPLGGNEQYF	TGTGCCAGCAGCCCCCTCGGAGGAAACGAGCAGTACTTC
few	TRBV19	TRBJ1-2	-	CASSMQGPYYGYTF	TGTGCCAGTAGTATGCAGGGGCCCTACTATGGCTACACCTTC